This record covers a single TCR beta chain. The sample is drawn from a study of blood T cell repertoires in COVID-19. Study-wide background: Material from acute and convalescent COVID-19 was sourced from the United States, Italy and Spain.

V was clipped by 1 base and J by 2 bases, with 13 bases between them. The V gene's germline CDR1 is SGHRS and CDR2 YFSETQ. This CDR3 contains 15 residues. Sequencing was performed with immunoSEQ multiplex PCR; in TCRdb, only in-frame clones are kept and a portion is missing. Counted here are roughly 120,000 clones, roughly three quarters occurring once; the ten biggest clones make up roughly 7.9%. The sequencing input was peripheral blood. The receptor was isolated from a human donor in a cohort sampled during active COVID-19. V usage is TRBV5-1 and J usage is TRBJ2-7; D is ambiguous. The CDR3 sequence: CASSLMRGTPYEQYF. The CDR3 nucleotides read TGCGCCAGCAGCTTGATGCGCGGAACACCCTACGAGCAGTACTTC.